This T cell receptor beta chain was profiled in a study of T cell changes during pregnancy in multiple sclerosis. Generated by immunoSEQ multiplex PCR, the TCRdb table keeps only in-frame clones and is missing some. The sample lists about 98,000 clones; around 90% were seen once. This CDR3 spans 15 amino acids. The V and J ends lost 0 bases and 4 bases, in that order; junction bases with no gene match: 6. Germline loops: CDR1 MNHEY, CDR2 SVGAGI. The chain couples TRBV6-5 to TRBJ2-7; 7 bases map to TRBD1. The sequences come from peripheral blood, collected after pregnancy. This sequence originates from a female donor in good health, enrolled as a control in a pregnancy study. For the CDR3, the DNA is TGTGCCAGCAGTTACTCCCCAGGGGGTGTGTACGAGCAGTACTTC. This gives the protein CASSYSPGGVYEQYF.